This TCR beta chain was captured by sequencing in a study of chemoradiotherapy in HPV16-positive cancers. In the study overall: Functional T-cell assays on a couple of HPV16-positive patients' cells defined candidate HPV-specific clones and common TCR motifs.

The trim removed 2 bases at V and 4 bases at J, leaving 2 bases unmatched. This CDR3 has 13 amino acids. Germline lookup yields CDR1 MNHEY and CDR2 SMNVEV (reference sequence). TCRdb keeps only in-frame clones here, not all; method: immunoSEQ multiplex PCR. Among about 32,000 clones, nearly 90% were seen once, and the ten largest hold more than 3%. The TCR comes from a human donor with HPV-associated anogenital cancer. This specimen was blood, taken from a patient who underwent chemoradiotherapy. This sequence joins TRBV27 and TRBJ2-7; TRBD1 matches 7 bases. The DNA of the CDR3 is TGTGCCAGCAGTTTACAGGGGGTGTACGAGCAGTACTTC. Encoded protein: CASSLQGVYEQYF.